This entry lists 20 T cell receptor beta chains sequenced from one sample in a study of blood T cells in healthy people across ages. Sample-barcoded 5' priming and a J-beta primer mix drove a second PCR of roughly 6 to 12 cycles. TCRdb redid the calling of the 5' RACE reads with MiXCR, one entry per CDR3 protein. This repertoire shows about 640,000 distinct CDR3 sequences, around three fifths found once; its top ten account for about two fifths. Material for sequencing was blood. The source of these receptors is a man aged 55 to 70 in good health.

This chain uses TRBV6-5 with TRBJ1-6, with 9 bases fitting TRBD1. CDR1 is MNHEY and CDR2 is SVGAGI in the germline V gene. The CDR3 has 14 residues. V dropped 6 bases and J dropped 7; count of bases not matched to a gene: 4. The CDR3 bases are TGTGCCAGCAGGCGGGGGACAGGGAATTCACCCCTCCACTTT. Translation: CASRRGTGNSPLHF.

This clonotype was seen a handful of times. The chain combines TRBV7-2 with TRBJ1-5; no definite D call. CDR1 and CDR2 from the germline V gene are SGHTA and FQGNSA. V shed 5 bases and J shed 6 bases, with 11 bases lying between them. The CDR3 length is 13 residues. The CDR3 region is CASSIIDGQPQHF. The CDR3 DNA reads TGTGCCAGCAGCATTATCGACGGTCAGCCCCAGCATTTT.

This clonotype was found a few times. CDR3: CASRTTGGRYYGYTF. In DNA, the CDR3 is TGTGCCAGCAGAACTACAGGAGGGCGATACTATGGCTACACCTTC. The chain recombines TRBV12-3 or TRBV12-4 with TRBJ1-2, with D tentatively TRBD1 (5 bases). Trimming pared 6 bases from V and 3 bases from J, leaving 17 bases between. The CDR3 consists of 15 residues.

The rearrangement joins TRBV9 to TRBJ2-5; 11 bases fit TRBD2. The J segment lost 5 bases and the V segment lost 4 bases, leaving 16 bases of the junction unmatched. CDR1 SGDLS and CDR2 YYNGEE come from the germline V gene. The CDR3 runs to 18 residues. CDR3 region: CASSNAQIAGGLTETQYF. The CDR3 bases are TGTGCCAGCAGCAACGCTCAGATAGCGGGGGGGCTTACGGAGACCCAGTACTTC.

V gene TRBV20-1 combines with J gene TRBJ1-5, with D uncertain. V dropped 6 bases and J dropped 0 bases, with 9 bases sitting between them. Per germline, CDR1 DFQATT and CDR2 SNEGSKA (reference sequence). The CDR3 runs to 13 residues. CDR3 in DNA: TGCAGTGCCTCAAAGGGTAGCAATCAGCCCCAGCATTTT. It encodes CSASKGSNQPQHF.

This clonotype was seen a handful of times. V is TRBV28 and J is TRBJ1-6; no definite D call. This CDR3 is 14 amino acids long. Germline-derived CDR1 and CDR2 are MDHEN and SYDVKM. V gave up 4 bases and J gave up 12 bases, with 16 bases separating them. For the CDR3, the DNA is TGTGCCAGCAGTTCCCCCCCCCCAGGCAAACCCCTCCACTTT. Translating gives CASSSPPPGKPLHF.

Only a few counts were recorded for this clonotype. This chain connects TRBV3-1 to TRBJ2-5; D might be TRBD1 (5 bases). Trimming removed 4 bases at V and 5 bases at J, with 17 bases between. This CDR3 has 15 amino acids. The germline V gene encodes CDR1 LGHDT and CDR2 YNNKEL (reference sequence). The CDR3 protein is CASSLRQGGLETQYF. The CDR3 DNA reads TGTGCCAGCAGCCTTAGGCAGGGTGGGCTGGAGACCCAGTACTTC.

The rearrangement uses TRBV6-2 or TRBV6-3 and TRBJ1-1; D is ambiguous. V lost 7 bases, J lost 8 bases, and 14 bases lay in between. CDR1 MNHEY and CDR2 SVGEGT come from the germline V gene. The CDR3 spans 12 residues. CDR3 in amino acids: CASKTGGGEAFF. In nucleotides, the CDR3 is TGTGCCAGCAAAACCGGCGGTGGGGAAGCTTTCTTT.

V gene TRBV21-1 combines with J gene TRBJ2-1; TRBD1 is the table's D call and was not checked against the DNA. TRBV21-1 is deemed a pseudogene. The CDR3 is 16 amino acids. CDR3 sequence reads: CASSNQWTGTYNEQFF. The DNA of the CDR3 is TGTGCCAGCAGCAACCAGTGGACAGGGACCTACAATGAGCAGTTCTTC.

This clonotype turned up a few times. The genes are TRBV28 and TRBJ2-5; 7 nucleotides line up with TRBD1. The CDR3 consists of 13 residues. After removal of 5 bases from V and 5 bases from J, the junction contained 5 bases not matched to a gene. CDR1 is MDHEN, CDR2 SYDVKM, per germline. The CDR3 region has the DNA TGTGCCAGCAGTCGTAACAGGGGTGAGACCCAGTACTTC. Protein product: CASSRNRGETQYF. Drawing the rest from reference TRBV28 and TRBJ2-5, the complete variable domain is DVKVTQSSRYLVKRTGEKVFLECVQDMDHENMFWYRQDPGLGLRLIYFSYDVKMKEKGDIPEGYSVSREKKERFSLILESASTNQTSMYLCASSRNRGETQYFGPGTRLLVL.

The CDR3 DNA follows: TGTGCCAGCAGTTACAGCGGGACATCCTTCTACGAGCAGTACTTC. Translating gives CASSYSGTSFYEQYF. V is TRBV6-5 and J is TRBJ2-7; possibly TRBD2 for D (7 bases). Germline CDR1 MNHEY, CDR2 SVGAGI. This CDR3 spans 15 amino acids. The V end was cut by 2 bases, the J end by 3 bases, with 14 bases between.

This clonotype occurred a few times. The rearrangement joins TRBV29-1 to TRBJ2-1, with 9 bases lining up with TRBD2. The junction had 8 bases not matched to a gene; V was cut back by 3 bases and J by 8 bases. CDR3 length equals 14 residues. Germline V gene data show CDR1 as SQVTM and CDR2 as ANQGSEA. CDR3 protein: CSVDLGLAVHEQFF. CDR3 DNA: TGCAGCGTTGATTTGGGACTAGCTGTACATGAGCAGTTCTTC.

J is TRBJ1-1 and V is TRBV3-1; D unclear. The V gene's germline CDR1 is LGHDT and CDR2 YNNKEL (reference sequence). V shed 7 bases and J shed 4 bases, with 10 bases lying between them. The length of the CDR3 is 12 residues. The CDR3 sequence: CASMNGPTEAFF. The CDR3 DNA reads as TGTGCCAGCATGAACGGGCCCACTGAAGCTTTCTTT.

In its sample, this clonotype was seen many times. The chain couples TRBV28 to TRBJ2-3, with 9 bases that match TRBD1. This CDR3 contains 14 residues. Trimming took 1 base from V and 10 from J; bases not matched to a gene: 6. CDR1 is MDHEN, CDR2 SYDVKM, per germline. The CDR3 sequence is CASSLYTGGASQYF. The CDR3 region has the DNA TGTGCCAGCAGTTTATATACAGGGGGCGCGTCGCAGTATTTT.

The chain employs TRBV15 and TRBJ2-7; 8 bases are a match to TRBD1. Judging by the DNA end, TRBJ2-5 fits better; the J call may be wrong. Germline loops: CDR1 LNHNV, CDR2 YYDKDF (reference sequence). The CDR3 covers 15 residues. CDR3: CATSRDRGQEETQYF. In DNA, the CDR3 is TGTGCCACCAGCAGAGATCGGGGACAGGAAGAGACCCAGTACTTC.

This clonotype was counted only a few times. V is TRBV6-1 and J is TRBJ2-3; 12 bases align to TRBD2. Trimming took 4 bases from V and 2 from J; bases not matched to a gene: 4. The CDR3 length is 16 residues. CDR1 is MNHNS, CDR2 SASEGT, per germline. DNA for the CDR3: TGTGCCAGCAGTGCTGGACTAGCGGGGAACACAGATACGCAGTATTTT. Protein product: CASSAGLAGNTDTQYF.

This clonotype was seen once. The chain joins TRBV5-6 to TRBJ2-7; D may be TRBD1 (6 bases). This CDR3 is built from 15 residues. The germline V gene has CDR1 SGHDT and CDR2 YYEEEE. The germline V and J ends were trimmed by 3 bases and 0 bases, with 13 bases remaining between them. The DNA for the CDR3 is TGTGCCAGCAGCTCCGGGACACCGAGCTCCTACGAGCAGTACTTC. As protein: CASSSGTPSSYEQYF.

The J gene is TRBJ2-1, the V gene TRBV6-1; no clear D gene. Trimming pared 3 bases from V and 6 bases from J, leaving 12 bases between. This CDR3 contains 14 residues. Germline loops: CDR1 MNHNS, CDR2 SASEGT. The CDR3: CASSEYNVGNEQFF. The CDR3 region has the DNA TGTGCCAGCAGTGAGTATAACGTAGGCAATGAGCAGTTCTTC.

V is TRBV12-3 or TRBV12-4 and J is TRBJ1-2, with TRBD1 as a possible D gene (5 bases). The V end was cut by 4 bases, the J end by 6 bases, with 9 bases between. The length of the CDR3 is 12 residues. Written as DNA, the CDR3 is TGTGCCAGCAGTTCCCAAGGGGATGGCTACACCTTC. As protein: CASSSQGDGYTF.

The table lists this clonotype with a few counts. The chain links TRBV5-1 to TRBJ2-5; no clear D. CDR1 SGHRS and CDR2 YFSETQ come from the germline V gene. This CDR3 region has 14 residues. The V gene lost 0 bases and the J gene lost 5 bases, with 11 bases spanning the gap. The CDR3 DNA sequence: TGCGCCAGCAGCTTGGAGGCAGGCTTGGAGACCCAGTACTTC. As protein: CASSLEAGLETQYF.